This TCR beta chain was observed in a study of chemoradiotherapy in HPV16-positive cancers. Study-wide results and caveats: Better recurrence-free survival went with HPV-responsive T-cell expansion in HPV16-positive patients.

Concerning this clone itself: Its specificity is unknown.

Repertoires were generated with immunoSEQ multiplex PCR, while TCRdb's copy carries only in-frame clones and drops some. Of 5,500 to 6,500 clones listed, almost 90% are singletons. Sequenced here: blood, sampled from a patient who underwent chemoradiotherapy. This clonotype originated in a human donor with HPV-associated anogenital cancer.

CDR3 DNA sequence: TGTGCCATCAGTAAAGCGGCTAGCACAGATACGCAGTATTTT. Translated, it gives CAISKAASTDTQYF. This chain joins TRBV10-3 and TRBJ2-3, with D possibly being TRBD2 (5 bases). The CDR3 sequence is 14 residues long. Germline V gives CDR1 ENHRY, CDR2 SYGVKD. The V end lost 5 bases, the J end lost 0 bases, and 9 bases lay between the germline ends.